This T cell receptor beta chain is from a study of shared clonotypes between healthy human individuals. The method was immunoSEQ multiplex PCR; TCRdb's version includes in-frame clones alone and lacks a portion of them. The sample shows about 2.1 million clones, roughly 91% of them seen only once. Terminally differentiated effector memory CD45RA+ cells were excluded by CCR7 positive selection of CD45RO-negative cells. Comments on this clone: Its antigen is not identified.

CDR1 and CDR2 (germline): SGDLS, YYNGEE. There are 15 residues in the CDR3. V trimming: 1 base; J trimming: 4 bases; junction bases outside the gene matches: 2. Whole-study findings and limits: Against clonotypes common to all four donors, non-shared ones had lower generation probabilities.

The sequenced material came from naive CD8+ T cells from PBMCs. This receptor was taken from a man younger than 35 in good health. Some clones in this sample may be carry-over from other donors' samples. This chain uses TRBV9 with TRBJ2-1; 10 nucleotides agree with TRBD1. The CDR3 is CASSVRDRGYNEQFF. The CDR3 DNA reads TGTGCCAGCAGCGTAAGGGACAGGGGATACAATGAGCAGTTCTTC.